This T cell receptor (beta chain) was recorded in a study of blood T cells in healthy people across ages. With a J-beta primer mix and a sample-barcoded 5' primer, a second PCR ran roughly 6 to 11 cycles. TCRdb passed the 5' RACE reads through MiXCR, listing each CDR3 protein once. In the table there are hundreds of thousands of distinct CDR3 sequences, about a third of which are singletons. Study results and limitations: A greater number of naive CD4+ cells and higher diversity distinguished long-lived donors from aged donors.

The CDR3 spans 17 residues. J gave up 3 bases and V 6 bases, and 13 bases lay outside the gene matches. Looked up from germline, CDR1 is DFQATT and CDR2 is SNEGSKA (reference sequence). Healthy Russian Caucasian donors spanned ages roughly 6 to 100 years. This clonotype was counted ten times or more. What it recognizes is unknown. This rearrangement joins TRBV20-1 to TRBJ2-3; TRBD1 matches at 12 bases. This TCR derives from a woman older than 75 in good health. The material sequenced was blood. CDR3 DNA sequence: TGCAGTGCCAGGACCCGGGACAGGGGGCGGTGGACAGATACGCAGTATTTT. Encoded protein: CSARTRDRGRWTDTQYF.